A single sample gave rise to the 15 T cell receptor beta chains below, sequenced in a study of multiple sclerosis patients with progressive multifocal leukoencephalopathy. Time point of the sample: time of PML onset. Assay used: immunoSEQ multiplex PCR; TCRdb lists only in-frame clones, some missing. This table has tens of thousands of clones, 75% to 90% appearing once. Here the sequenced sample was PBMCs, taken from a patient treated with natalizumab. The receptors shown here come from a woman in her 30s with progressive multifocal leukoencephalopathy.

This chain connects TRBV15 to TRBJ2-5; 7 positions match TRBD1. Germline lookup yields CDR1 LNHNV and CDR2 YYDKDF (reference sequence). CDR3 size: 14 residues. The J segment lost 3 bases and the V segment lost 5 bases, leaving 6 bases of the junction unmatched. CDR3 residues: CATSLRQGEETQYF. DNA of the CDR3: TGTGCCACCAGCCTCAGGCAGGGGGAAGAGACCCAGTACTTC.

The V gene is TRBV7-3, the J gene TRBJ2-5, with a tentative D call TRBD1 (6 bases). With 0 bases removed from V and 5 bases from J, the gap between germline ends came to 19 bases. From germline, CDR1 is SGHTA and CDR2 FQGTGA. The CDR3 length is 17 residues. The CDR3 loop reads CASSLTGSLGGMETQYF. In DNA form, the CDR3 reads TGTGCCAGCAGCTTAACAGGTTCATTAGGGGGTATGGAGACCCAGTACTTC.

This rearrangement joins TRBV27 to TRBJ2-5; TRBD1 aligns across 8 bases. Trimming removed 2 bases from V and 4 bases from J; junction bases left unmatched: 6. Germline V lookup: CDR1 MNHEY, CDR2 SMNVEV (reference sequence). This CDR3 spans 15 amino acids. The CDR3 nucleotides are TGTGCCAGCAGTTTACGCAGGGGGCTAGGAGAGACCCAGTACTTC. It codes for CASSLRRGLGETQYF.

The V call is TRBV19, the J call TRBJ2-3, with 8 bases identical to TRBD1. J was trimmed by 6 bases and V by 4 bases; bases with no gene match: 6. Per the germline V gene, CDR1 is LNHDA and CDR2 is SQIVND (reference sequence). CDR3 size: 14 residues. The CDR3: CASSSQGASDTQYF. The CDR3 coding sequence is TGTGCCAGTAGTAGCCAGGGGGCGAGTGATACGCAGTATTTT.

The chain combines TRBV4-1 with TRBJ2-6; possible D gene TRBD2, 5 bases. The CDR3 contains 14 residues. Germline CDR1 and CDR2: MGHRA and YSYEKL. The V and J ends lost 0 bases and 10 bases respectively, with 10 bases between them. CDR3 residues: CASSQDGGSNVLTF. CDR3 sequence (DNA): TGCGCCAGCAGCCAAGATGGCGGGTCAAACGTCCTGACTTTC.

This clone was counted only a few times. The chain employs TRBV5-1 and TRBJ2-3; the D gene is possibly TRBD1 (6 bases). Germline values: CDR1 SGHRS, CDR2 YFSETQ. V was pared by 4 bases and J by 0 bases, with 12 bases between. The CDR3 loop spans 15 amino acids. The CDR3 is CASSADSSSTDTQYF. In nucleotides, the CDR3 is TGCGCCAGCAGCGCGGACAGTTCTAGCACAGATACGCAGTATTTT.

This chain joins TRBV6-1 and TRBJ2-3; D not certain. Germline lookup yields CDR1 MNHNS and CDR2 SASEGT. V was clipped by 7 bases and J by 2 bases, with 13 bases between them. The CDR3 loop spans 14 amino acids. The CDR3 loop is CASTISGPTDTQYF. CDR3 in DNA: TGTGCCAGCACGATATCTGGGCCCACAGATACGCAGTATTTT.

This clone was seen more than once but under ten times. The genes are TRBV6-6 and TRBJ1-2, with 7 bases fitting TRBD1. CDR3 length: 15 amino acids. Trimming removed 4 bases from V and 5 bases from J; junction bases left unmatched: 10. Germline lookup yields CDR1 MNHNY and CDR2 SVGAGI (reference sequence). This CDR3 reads CASSSAGTAIYGYTF. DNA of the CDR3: TGTGCCAGCAGTTCCGCCGGGACAGCAATTTATGGCTACACCTTC.

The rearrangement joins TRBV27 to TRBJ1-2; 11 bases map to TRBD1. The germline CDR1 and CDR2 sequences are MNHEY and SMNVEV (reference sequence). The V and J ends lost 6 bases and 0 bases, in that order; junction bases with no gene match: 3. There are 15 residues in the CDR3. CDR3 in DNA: TGTGCCAGCAGGGCGGGACAGGGGGCTAACTATGGCTACACCTTC. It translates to CASRAGQGANYGYTF.

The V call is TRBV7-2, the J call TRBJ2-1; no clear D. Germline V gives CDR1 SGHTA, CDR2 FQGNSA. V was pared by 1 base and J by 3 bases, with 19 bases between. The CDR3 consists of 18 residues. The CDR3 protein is CASSLGLLRRQGYNEQFF. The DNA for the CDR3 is TGTGCCAGCAGCTTAGGTCTGTTGCGGCGACAAGGCTACAATGAGCAGTTCTTC.

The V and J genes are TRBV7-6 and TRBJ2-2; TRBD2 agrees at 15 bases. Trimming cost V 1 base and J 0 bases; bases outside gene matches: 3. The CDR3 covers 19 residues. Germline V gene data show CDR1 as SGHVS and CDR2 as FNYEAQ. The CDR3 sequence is CASSLGWTSGGANTGELFF. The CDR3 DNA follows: TGTGCCAGCAGCTTAGGGTGGACTAGCGGGGGGGCGAACACCGGGGAGCTGTTTTTT.

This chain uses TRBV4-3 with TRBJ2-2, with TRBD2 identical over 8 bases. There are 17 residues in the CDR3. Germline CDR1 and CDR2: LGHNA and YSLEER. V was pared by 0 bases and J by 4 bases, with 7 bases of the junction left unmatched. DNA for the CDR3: TGCGCCAGCAGCCAAGATTTGCGGGGGGACTCCACCGGGGAGCTGTTTTTT. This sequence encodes CASSQDLRGDSTGELFF.

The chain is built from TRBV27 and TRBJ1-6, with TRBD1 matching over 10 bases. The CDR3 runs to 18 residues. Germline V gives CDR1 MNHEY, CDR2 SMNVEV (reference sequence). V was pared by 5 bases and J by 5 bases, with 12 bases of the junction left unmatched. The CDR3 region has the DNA TGTGCCAGCAGTCACGTCCGGGGACAGGGGCTTCATAATTCACCCCTCCACTTT. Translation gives CASSHVRGQGLHNSPLHF.

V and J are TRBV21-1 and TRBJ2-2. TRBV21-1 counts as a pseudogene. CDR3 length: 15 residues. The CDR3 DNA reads TGTGCCAGCAGCAAAGAGGAGACACTCATCGGGGAGCTGTTTTTT. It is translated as CASSKEETLIGELFF.

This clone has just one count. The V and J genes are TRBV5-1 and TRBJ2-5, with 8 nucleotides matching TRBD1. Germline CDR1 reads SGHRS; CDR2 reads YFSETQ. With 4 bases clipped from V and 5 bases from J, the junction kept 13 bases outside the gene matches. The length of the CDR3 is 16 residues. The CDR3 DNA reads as TGCGCCAGCAGCGGGACAGGAGCCTCCCTTATGGAGACCCAGTACTTC. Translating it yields CASSGTGASLMETQYF.